Sequencing of this T cell receptor (beta chain) was carried out in a study of molecular identifiers for immune sequencing clone quantification. Study information: The replicate experiment used RNA from roughly 18,000 or 92,000 naive CD8 cells. This RNA was split into five aliquots, and four of them were sequenced. Study results and limitations: Clones above 20 RNA copies contained over 98% of effector molecules but under 1% of naive ones.

V was clipped by 1 base and J by 4 bases, with 11 bases between them. CDR1 is MNHNY, CDR2 SVGAGI, per germline (reference sequence). The CDR3 is 15 residues long. Both previously described methods and listed TCR primers were employed to make bulk TCR libraries. TCRdb processed the PCR reads anew with MiXCR; each CDR3 protein has one entry. The sample comprises 300,000 to 350,000 distinct CDR3 sequences, about 22% of which are singletons, and more than 0.8% rests with the top ten. Naive CD8 T cells underwent sorting with the CD8+CD4-CCR7+CD45RA+ definition. In its sample, this clonotype was seen a few times. Its antigen is still unknown.

The sequence derives from a human donor in good health. Some libraries in this study had Jurkat cell RNA spiked in. The chain joins TRBV6-6 to TRBJ2-1, with unresolved D. The sample taken for sequencing was naive CD8+ T cells from blood, with Jurkat cell RNA spiked in. As to subset: FACS-sorted CD8+CD4-CCR7+CD45RA+ naive T cells. CDR3 loop: CASSYFKGLYNEQFF. CDR3 nucleotides: TGTGCCAGCAGTTACTTTAAGGGATTGTACAATGAGCAGTTCTTC.